This is a list of T cell receptor beta chains from one sample in a study of identical twins. TCRdb re-called the 5' RACE reads with MiXCR, one entry per CDR3 protein. The table records roughly 690,000 distinct CDR3 sequences, less than 7% of them present only once. Material: naive T cells sorted from blood. The receptors were sampled from a young man in good health. Both conserved end residues are part of each CDR3. D genes are given only for firm matches. A clone size is listed for some rows: how often the clone was seen (once, few, many), or a class if it is expanded.

clone size,J gene,CDR3 length,V gene,D gene,CDR3 DNA,CDR3 protein
many,TRBJ2-2,13,TRBV29-1,NA,TGCAGCGTTCCTGGTACAGTCACCGGGGAGCTGTTTTTT,CSVPGTVTGELFF
few,TRBJ2-3,15,TRBV20-1,NA,TGCAGTGCTAGAGTCAAGCGGATAAGCACAGATACGCAGTATTTT,CSARVKRISTDTQYF
few,TRBJ2-7,14,TRBV7-3,NA,TGTGCCAGCAGCTCTGGGGGTCGGTGGGACGAGCAGTACTTC,CASSSGGRWDEQYF
few,TRBJ1-5,15,TRBV12-3/TRBV12-4,TRBD1,TGTGCCAGCAGTGAACAGGGGTTGGGGAATCAGCCCCAGCATTTT,CASSEQGLGNQPQHF
many,TRBJ1-1,13,TRBV7-2,NA,TGTGCCAGCAGCTTCGAGGTCGACACTGAAGCTTTCTTT,CASSFEVDTEAFF
NA,TRBJ2-7,14,TRBV7-2,NA,TGTGCCAGCAGCTTAGCCCCCGGGGGCCGGGAGCAGTACTTC,CASSLAPGGREQYF
many,TRBJ2-1,13,TRBV27,TRBD2,TGTGCCAGCAGGGCGGGAGGTAGGAATGAGCAGTTCTTC,CASRAGGRNEQFF
NA,TRBJ2-1,16,TRBV5-1,TRBD2,TGCGCCAGCAGCCCAACCCCGCTAGCGGGAGTAGGTGAGCAGTTCTTC,CASSPTPLAGVGEQFF
few,TRBJ2-1,14,TRBV9,NA,TGTGCCAGCAGCTCAGGCCCTGGGTCCAATGAGCAGTTCTTC,CASSSGPGSNEQFF
NA,TRBJ2-7,15,TRBV21-1,NA,TGTGCCAGCAGCCAAGGACAGGGGGGTTCCTACGAGCAGTACTTC,CASSQGQGGSYEQYF
few,TRBJ2-2,16,TRBV7-2,NA,TGTGCCAGCAGCTTAGAACCGGGGAAGAACACCGGGGAGCTGTTTTTT,CASSLEPGKNTGELFF
many,TRBJ2-7,16,TRBV5-1,TRBD2,TGCGCCAGCAGCTTGGCCAGTTTCCCCGGGGGGGACGAGCAGTACTTC,CASSLASFPGGDEQYF
many,TRBJ2-2,13,TRBV6-1,NA,TGTGCCAGCAGGCAGGGTACGACCGGGGAGCTGTTTTTT,CASRQGTTGELFF
many,TRBJ2-1,14,TRBV3-1,TRBD2,TGTGCCAGCAGCCAAGATTGGACTAGCGGGACGCAGTTCTTC,CASSQDWTSGTQFF
NA,TRBJ2-5,15,TRBV5-1,NA,TGCGCCAGCAGCCCCGGACCGAGGATACAAGAGACCCAGTACTTC,CASSPGPRIQETQYF
many,TRBJ1-1,12,TRBV29-1,NA,TGCAGCGCCTGGCTCGAGAGAGGTGAAGCTTTCTTT,CSAWLERGEAFF
few,TRBJ2-3,14,TRBV29-1,NA,TGCAGCGTTTGGGGACGTCAACGCACAGATACGCAGTATTTT,CSVWGRQRTDTQYF
many,TRBJ2-6,15,TRBV28,NA,TGTGCCAGCAGGCGGACGCACTCTGGGGCCAACGTCCTGACTTTC,CASRRTHSGANVLTF
few,TRBJ2-3,14,TRBV7-2,TRBD1,TGTGCCAGCAGCTTAGCCCAGGGGGCGAATACGCAGTATTTT,CASSLAQGANTQYF
many,TRBJ2-2,15,TRBV5-1,NA,TGCGCCAGCAGCTTGGGTTTCGGGGACGCCGGGGAGCTGTTTTTT,CASSLGFGDAGELFF
NA,TRBJ1-6,11,TRBV15,TRBD1,TGTGCCACCAGCAACAGGGGGTTCCTCCACTTT,CATSNRGFLHF
many,TRBJ2-2,14,TRBV12-3/TRBV12-4,NA,TGTGCCAGCAGTTTTGGGGGGCATACCGGGGAGCTGTTTTTT,CASSFGGHTGELFF
NA,TRBJ2-5,17,TRBV5-1,NA,TGCGCCAGCAGCTTGCCTCTCCGGGACATACAACAAGAGACCCAGTACTTC,CASSLPLRDIQQETQYF
many,TRBJ2-2,14,TRBV6-4,NA,TGTGCCAGCAGTGACTCAGCTGGGACCGGGGAGCTGTTTTTT,CASSDSAGTGELFF
NA,TRBJ2-5,15,TRBV9,NA,TGTGCCAGCAGCGTAGCTCTACTGGATAAAGAGACCCAGTACTTC,CASSVALLDKETQYF
NA,TRBJ2-3,15,TRBV5-1,NA,TGCGCCAGCAGCTTGGCCGGGGTTCAGACAGATACGCAGTATTTT,CASSLAGVQTDTQYF
NA,TRBJ2-1,16,TRBV3-1,TRBD2,TGTGCCAGCAGCCACAGTAGCGGGAGGTCCGCTGGCGAGCAGTTCTTC,CASSHSSGRSAGEQFF
many,TRBJ1-1,13,TRBV10-1,NA,TGCGCCAGCAGGGAGGACGGGAACACTGAAGCTTTCTTT,CASREDGNTEAFF
many,TRBJ2-1,18,TRBV4-3,TRBD2,TGCGCCAGCAGCCAAGGGGGACCGGGACTAGCGGTGTACAATGAGCAGTTCTTC,CASSQGGPGLAVYNEQFF
few,TRBJ2-7,15,TRBV12-3/TRBV12-4,TRBD1,TGTGCCAGCAGTCGGGACAGGGTTGTCTCCTACGAGCAGTACTTC,CASSRDRVVSYEQYF
many,TRBJ2-7,14,TRBV7-8,NA,TGTGCCAGCAGCTCCTGGGACACCGCCTACGAGCAGTACTTC,CASSSWDTAYEQYF
NA,TRBJ2-5,15,TRBV6-1,NA,TGTGCCAGCAGTCCCTGGCGGATGAGGGAAGAGACCCAGTACTTC,CASSPWRMREETQYF
many,TRBJ2-5,13,TRBV6-1,NA,TGTGCCAGCAGCCCCGGACAGAAAGAGACCCAGTACTTC,CASSPGQKETQYF
many,TRBJ1-1,16,TRBV7-2,NA,TGTGCCAGCAGCCGGACAGCCCTTCTCCTTAACACTGAAGCTTTCTTT,CASSRTALLLNTEAFF
few,TRBJ2-3,17,TRBV6-1,TRBD2,TGTGCCAGCAGCCCCGGGACTAGCGGGAGGGGCACAGATACGCAGTATTTT,CASSPGTSGRGTDTQYF